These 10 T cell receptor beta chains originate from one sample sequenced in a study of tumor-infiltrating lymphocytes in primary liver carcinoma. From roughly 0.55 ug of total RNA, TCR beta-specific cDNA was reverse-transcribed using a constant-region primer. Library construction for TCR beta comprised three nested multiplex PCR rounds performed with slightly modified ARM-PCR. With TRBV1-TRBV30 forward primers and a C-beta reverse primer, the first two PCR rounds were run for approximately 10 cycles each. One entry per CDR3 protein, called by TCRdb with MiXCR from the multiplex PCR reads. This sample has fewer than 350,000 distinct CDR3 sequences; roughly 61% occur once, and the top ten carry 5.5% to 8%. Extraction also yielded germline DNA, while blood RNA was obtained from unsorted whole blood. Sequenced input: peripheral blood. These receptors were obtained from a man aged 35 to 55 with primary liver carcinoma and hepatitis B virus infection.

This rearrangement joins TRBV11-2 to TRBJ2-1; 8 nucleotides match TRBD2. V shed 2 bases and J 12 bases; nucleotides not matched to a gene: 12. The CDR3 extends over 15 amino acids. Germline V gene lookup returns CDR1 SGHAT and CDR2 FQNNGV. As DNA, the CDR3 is TGTGCCAGCAGCTTAAATAAACGAGCGGGAGACGGGCAGTTCTTC. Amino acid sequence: CASSLNKRAGDGQFF. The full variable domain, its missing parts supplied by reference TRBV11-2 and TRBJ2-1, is EAGVAQSPRYKIIEKRQSVAFWCNPISGHATLYWYQQILGQGPKLLIQFQNNGVVDDSQLPKDRFSAERLKGVDSTLKIQPAKLEDSAVYLCASSLNKRAGDGQFFGPGTRLTVL.

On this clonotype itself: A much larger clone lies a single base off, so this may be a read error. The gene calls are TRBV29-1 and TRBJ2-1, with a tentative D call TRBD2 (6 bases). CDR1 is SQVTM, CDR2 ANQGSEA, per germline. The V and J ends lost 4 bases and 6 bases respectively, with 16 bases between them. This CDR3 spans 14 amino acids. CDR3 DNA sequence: TGCAGCGTTGGGACTGGCGGGGAATTCAATGAGCAGTTCTTC. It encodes CSVGTGGEFNEQFF.

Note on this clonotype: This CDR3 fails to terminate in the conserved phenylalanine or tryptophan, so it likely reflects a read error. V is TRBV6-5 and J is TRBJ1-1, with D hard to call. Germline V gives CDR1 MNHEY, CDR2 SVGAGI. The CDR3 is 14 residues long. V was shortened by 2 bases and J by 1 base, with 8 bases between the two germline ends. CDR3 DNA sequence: TGTGCCAGCAGTTACCCACGGGGGAACACTGAAGCTTTCTCT. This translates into CASSYPRGNTEAFS.

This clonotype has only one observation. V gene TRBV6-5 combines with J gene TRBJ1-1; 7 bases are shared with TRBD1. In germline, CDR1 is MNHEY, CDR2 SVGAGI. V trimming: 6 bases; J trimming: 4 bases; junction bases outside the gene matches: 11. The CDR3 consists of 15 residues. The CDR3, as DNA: TGTGCCAGCAGCCAGGGGGAGGGCGTAGGCACTGAAGCTTTCTTT. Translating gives CASSQGEGVGTEAFF.

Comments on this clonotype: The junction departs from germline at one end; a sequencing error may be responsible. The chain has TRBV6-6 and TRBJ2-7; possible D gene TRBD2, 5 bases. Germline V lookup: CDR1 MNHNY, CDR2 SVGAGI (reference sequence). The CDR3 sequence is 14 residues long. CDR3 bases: TGTGCCAGCAGGTCTAGTGGGAGATCATACGTGCAGTACTTC. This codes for CASRSSGRSYVQYF.

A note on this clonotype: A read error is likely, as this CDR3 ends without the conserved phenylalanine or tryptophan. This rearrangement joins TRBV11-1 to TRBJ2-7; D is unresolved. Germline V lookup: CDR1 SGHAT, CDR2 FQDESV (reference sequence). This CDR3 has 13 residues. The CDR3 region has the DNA TGTGGCAGCAGCTTTGACACCACCTACGAGCAGTACTAC. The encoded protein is CGSSFDTTYEQYY.

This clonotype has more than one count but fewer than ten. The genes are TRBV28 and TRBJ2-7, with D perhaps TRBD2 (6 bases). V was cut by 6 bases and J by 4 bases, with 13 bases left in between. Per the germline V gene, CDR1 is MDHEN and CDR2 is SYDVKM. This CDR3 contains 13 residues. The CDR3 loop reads CASSRIGTYEQYF. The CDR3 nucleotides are TGTGCCAGCAGCCGCATAGGGACTTACGAGCAGTACTTC.

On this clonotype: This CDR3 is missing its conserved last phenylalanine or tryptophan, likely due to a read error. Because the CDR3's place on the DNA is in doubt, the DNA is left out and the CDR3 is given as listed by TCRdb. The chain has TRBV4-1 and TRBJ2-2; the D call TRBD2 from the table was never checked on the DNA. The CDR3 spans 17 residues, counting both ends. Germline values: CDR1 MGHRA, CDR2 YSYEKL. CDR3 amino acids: CASSPRGGLAITGELVY.

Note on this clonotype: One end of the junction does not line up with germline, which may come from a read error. The CDR3: CAIRLGVNQSQHF. The CDR3 DNA follows: TGTGCCATCAGACTGGGGGTCAATCAGTCCCAGCATTTT. The chain links TRBV6-2 or TRBV6-3 to TRBJ1-5; perhaps TRBD1 as D (5 bases). This CDR3 region has 13 residues. CDR1 is MNHEY and CDR2 is SVGEGT in the germline V gene.

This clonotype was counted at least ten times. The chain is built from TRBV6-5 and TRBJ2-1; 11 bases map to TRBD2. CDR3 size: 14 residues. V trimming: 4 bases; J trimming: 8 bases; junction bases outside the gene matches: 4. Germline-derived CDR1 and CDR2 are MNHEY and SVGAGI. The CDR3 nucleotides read TGTGCCAGCAGTTTAGGGACTAGCGGCGATGAGCAGTTCTTC. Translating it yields CASSLGTSGDEQFF.